The 23 T cell receptor beta chains given below trace back to one sample, sequenced in a study of blood T cell repertoires in COVID-19. The method was immunoSEQ multiplex PCR; TCRdb's version includes in-frame clones alone and lacks a portion of them. This table has 280,000 or so clones, 70% to 90% appearing once. Sequenced input: peripheral blood. Receptors were obtained from a woman in her 30s who had recovered from COVID-19.

The rearrangement joins TRBV27 to TRBJ2-3, with a weak D call TRBD2 (7 bases). The V and J ends lost 2 bases and 8 bases respectively, with 17 bases between them. The CDR3 covers 15 residues. Germline CDR1 MNHEY, CDR2 SMNVEV (reference sequence). CDR3 protein: CASSLLGGAVSTQYF. The CDR3 nucleotides are TGTGCCAGCAGTTTACTTGGGGGGGCCGTTAGTACGCAGTATTTT.

This clone has a single count. This rearrangement joins TRBV27 to TRBJ1-1, with 8 positions matching TRBD1. V was pared by 5 bases and J by 11 bases, with 13 bases of the junction left unmatched. CDR1 MNHEY and CDR2 SMNVEV come from the germline V gene (reference sequence). The CDR3 contains 14 residues. CDR3 region: CASSPRTGRDGAFF. The CDR3 DNA reads as TGTGCCAGCAGTCCAAGGACAGGGAGGGATGGGGCTTTCTTT.

V gene TRBV2 combines with J gene TRBJ1-2; the D is unclear. In germline, CDR1 is SNHLY, CDR2 FYNNEI. The CDR3 has 15 residues. Trimming removed 3 bases at V and 3 bases at J, with 14 bases between. The CDR3 loop reads CASSEGGSVDYGYTF. In nucleotides, the CDR3 is TGTGCCAGCAGTGAGGGAGGGAGTGTTGACTATGGCTACACCTTC.

The CDR3: CASSLQGAAIPQHF. The DNA for the CDR3 is TGTGCCAGCAGTTTACAGGGCGCGGCAATCCCCCAGCATTTT. The V gene is TRBV28, the J gene TRBJ1-5, with D maybe TRBD1 (5 bases). With 2 bases removed from V and 10 bases from J, the gap between germline ends came to 15 bases. Germline CDR1 is MDHEN and CDR2 is SYDVKM. The CDR3 extends over 14 amino acids.

This clone has a single count. This sequence joins TRBV30 and TRBJ1-1, with 8 bases that match TRBD1. Per germline, CDR1 GTSNPN and CDR2 SVGIG (reference sequence). Losses at the gene ends were 7 bases for V and 0 bases for J; bases not matched to a gene: 13. The length of the CDR3 is 16 residues. This CDR3 is CAFRGPHNLMNTEAFF. For the CDR3, the DNA is TGTGCCTTCAGGGGGCCTCACAACCTAATGAACACTGAAGCTTTCTTT.

The chain carries TRBV29-1 and TRBJ2-2, with TRBD1 identical over 9 bases. This CDR3 is built from 17 residues. Per the germline V gene, CDR1 is SQVTM and CDR2 is ANQGSEA. Germline trimming cut 2 bases from V and 1 base from J; bases unmatched to any gene: 8. The CDR3 sequence: CSVESGTGILNTGELFF. In DNA form, the CDR3 reads TGCAGCGTTGAATCAGGGACAGGGATATTGAACACCGGGGAGCTGTTTTTT.

The chain employs TRBV7-2 and TRBJ1-3, with a tentative D call TRBD1 (5 bases). From germline, CDR1 is SGHTA and CDR2 FQGNSA. The CDR3 extends over 13 amino acids. Trimming shortened V by 1 base and J by 8 bases, and 9 bases separated the two germline ends. CDR3 loop: CASSLGGGDTIYF. In DNA form, the CDR3 reads TGTGCCAGCAGCTTAGGGGGGGGAGACACCATATATTTT.

The chain couples TRBV3-1 (or the pseudogene TRBV3-2) to TRBJ1-1, with D uncertain. V dropped 4 bases and J dropped 0 bases, with 12 bases sitting between them. CDR3 length equals 15 residues. CDR1 is LGHDT and CDR2 is YNNKEL in the germline V gene (reference sequence). The CDR3 nucleotides are TGTGCCAGCAGCCCCCTGGGAGGAATGAACACTGAAGCTTTCTTT. The encoded protein is CASSPLGGMNTEAFF.

The V gene is TRBV19, the J gene TRBJ1-4; D remains ambiguous. The CDR3 extends over 12 amino acids. V lost 5 bases and J lost 8, with 9 bases in between. CDR1 LNHDA and CDR2 SQIVND come from the germline V gene (reference sequence). The CDR3 reads CASSVGGEKLFF. The CDR3 nucleotides read TGTGCCAGTAGTGTCGGAGGGGAAAAACTGTTTTTT.

This chain links TRBV5-6 with TRBJ2-5, with TRBD1 identical over 11 bases. CDR1 and CDR2 (germline): SGHDT, YYEEEE. Unmatched junction bases numbered 6, after V lost 3 bases and J lost 5 bases. The CDR3 has 15 residues. CDR3 region: CASSYGQGAWETQYF. The CDR3 DNA reads TGTGCCAGCAGCTATGGACAGGGGGCGTGGGAGACCCAGTACTTC.

The gene calls are TRBV11-3 and TRBJ2-1; 8 bases match TRBD2. The V segment lost 1 base and the J segment 7 bases; nucleotides outside the gene matches: 6. CDR3 size: 15 residues. The V gene's germline CDR1 is SGHNT and CDR2 YENEEA. The CDR3: CASSLGTSLLNEQFF. The CDR3 DNA reads as TGTGCCAGCAGCTTAGGGACTAGCCTTCTGAATGAGCAGTTCTTC.

This clone was seen many times. The CDR3 region is CASSEAQGWSTEAFF. DNA of the CDR3: TGTGCCAGCAGTGAAGCGCAGGGGTGGAGCACTGAAGCTTTCTTT. The chain recombines TRBV6-1 with TRBJ1-1; D might be TRBD1 (6 bases). V was shortened by 0 bases and J by 4 bases, with 12 bases between the two germline ends. Germline V gene data show CDR1 as MNHNS and CDR2 as SASEGT. This CDR3 comprises 15 residues.

This chain connects TRBV4-2 to TRBJ2-7, with D possibly being TRBD2 (5 bases). This CDR3 contains 14 residues. V was shortened by 0 bases and J by 2 bases, with 8 bases between the two germline ends. Per germline, CDR1 LGHNA and CDR2 YNFKEQ. In DNA, the CDR3 is TGTGCCAGCAGCCAAGATCCGGGAACCTACGAGCAGTACTTC. This codes for CASSQDPGTYEQYF.

The chain links TRBV25-1 to TRBJ1-4, with D perhaps matching TRBD1 (6 bases). Per the germline V gene, CDR1 is MGHDK and CDR2 is SYGVNS. The CDR3 is 14 amino acids. Trimming left V 1 base short and J 8 bases short, with 11 bases between. DNA for the CDR3: TGTGCCAGCAGTGAATCCTGGGGGCTGGAAAAACTGTTTTTT. Amino acid sequence: CASSESWGLEKLFF. Full variable domain (missing parts from reference TRBV25-1 and TRBJ1-4): EADIYQTPRYLVIGTGKKITLECSQTMGHDKMYWYQQDPGMELHLIHYSYGVNSTEKGDLSSESTVSRIRTEHFPLTLESARPSHTSQYLCASSESWGLEKLFFGSGTQLSVL.

The rearrangement joins TRBV7-8 to TRBJ2-3, with D possibly matching TRBD1 (6 bases). V lost 3 bases, J lost 9 bases, and 19 bases lay in between. There are 15 residues in the CDR3. From germline, CDR1 is SGHVS and CDR2 FQNEAQ. CDR3 in amino acids: CASSFLTGSPKTQYF. The CDR3, as DNA: TGTGCCAGCAGCTTTCTAACAGGGTCTCCCAAGACGCAGTATTTT.

The chain recombines TRBV4-1 with TRBJ2-2; D is possibly TRBD1 (6 bases). Trimming took off 1 base at V and 3 bases at J, with 9 bases between the two ends. CDR1 MGHRA and CDR2 YSYEKL come from the germline V gene. The CDR3 consists of 15 residues. The CDR3 loop reads CASSQVQGHTGELFF. In DNA form, the CDR3 reads TGCGCCAGCAGCCAAGTACAGGGCCACACCGGGGAGCTGTTTTTT.

The chain links TRBV7-9 to TRBJ1-2; D is ambiguous. From germline, CDR1 is SEHNR and CDR2 FQNEAQ (reference sequence). The CDR3 length is 13 residues. Trimming removed 1 base at V and 4 bases at J, with 7 bases between. The CDR3 coding sequence is TGTGCCAGCAGCTTAGTGGGGAGCTATGGCTACACCTTC. Translating it yields CASSLVGSYGYTF.

The chain combines TRBV5-1 with TRBJ2-3; 8 nucleotides match TRBD1. The J segment lost 4 bases and the V segment lost 0 bases, leaving 4 bases of the junction unmatched. The CDR3 sequence is 15 residues long. Germline V gene data show CDR1 as SGHRS and CDR2 as YFSETQ. CDR3 in DNA: TGCGCCAGCAGCTTGGCGCAGGGGGCATCAGATACGCAGTATTTT. Amino acid sequence: CASSLAQGASDTQYF.

This clone appeared a few times. The chain combines TRBV7-6 with TRBJ2-1; D may be TRBD2 (5 bases). Germline V gene sequence: CDR1 SGHVS, CDR2 FNYEAQ. Deletions cut 8 bases from V and 6 bases from J, with 11 bases between. The CDR3 covers 12 residues. For the CDR3, the DNA is TGTGCCAGCGGCATTAGCGCCAATGAGCAGTTCTTC. Translation: CASGISANEQFF. The entire variable domain, with the rest obtained from reference TRBV7-6 and TRBJ2-1, is as follows: GAGVSQSPRYKVTKRGQDVALRCDPISGHVSLYWYRQALGQGPEFLTYFNYEAQQDKSGLPNDRFSAERPEGSISTLTIQRTEQRDSAMYRCASGISANEQFFGPGTRLTVL.

The chain is built from TRBV14 and TRBJ1-3; TRBD1 matches at 7 bases. V shed 2 bases, J shed 7 bases, and the junction held 5 bases outside the gene matches. Germline CDR1 SGHDN, CDR2 FVKESK. The CDR3 is made up of 14 amino acids. CDR3 sequence: CASSQQTGLNTIYF. CDR3 nucleotide sequence: TGTGCCAGCAGCCAACAGACAGGGTTGAACACCATATATTTT. Full variable domain (remainder filled in from reference TRBV14 and TRBJ1-3): EAGVTQFPSHSVIEKGQTVTLRCDPISGHDNLYWYRRVMGKEIKFLLHFVKESKQDESGMPNNRFLAERTGGTYSTLKVQPAELEDSGVYFCASSQQTGLNTIYFGEGSWLTVV.

A note on this clone: The same CDR3 also results from other DNA sequences found in this sample. V is TRBV6-1 and J is TRBJ1-1; the D is unclear. There are 13 residues in the CDR3. With 2 bases removed from V and 1 base from J, the gap between germline ends came to 5 bases. Germline-derived CDR1 and CDR2 are MNHNS and SASEGT. The CDR3 nucleotides read TGTGCCAGCAGTGAACGAGAGAACACTGAAGCTTTCTTT. Translated: CASSERENTEAFF.

The chain combines TRBV7-6 with TRBJ2-7; perhaps TRBD1 as D (6 bases). V was trimmed by 5 bases and J by 0 bases, leaving 8 bases between them. CDR1 is SGHVS, CDR2 FNYEAQ, per germline. The CDR3 has 13 amino acids. DNA for the CDR3: TGTGCCAGCAGCCCGGACAGCTCCTACGAGCAGTACTTC. This encodes CASSPDSSYEQYF. The full variable domain, with the rest looked up from reference TRBV7-6 and TRBJ2-7, is GAGVSQSPRYKVTKRGQDVALRCDPISGHVSLYWYRQALGQGPEFLTYFNYEAQQDKSGLPNDRFSAERPEGSISTLTIQRTEQRDSAMYRCASSPDSSYEQYFGPGTRLTVT.

The chain recombines TRBV2 with TRBJ1-1, with D possibly matching TRBD1 (5 bases). Deletions cut 1 base from V and 4 bases from J, with 7 bases between. CDR1 is SNHLY and CDR2 is FYNNEI in the germline V gene. The CDR3 is 13 residues long. The CDR3 DNA follows: TGTGCCAGCAGTGAAGGCGGGGGCACTGAAGCTTTCTTT. Encoded protein: CASSEGGGTEAFF.